A single T cell receptor (beta chain) is shown here with its context. Looked up from germline, CDR1 is SNHLY and CDR2 is FYNNEI. The CDR3 has 14 residues. Trimming stripped 2 bases from V and 2 bases from J, with 10 bases between. Original data processing: Nucleated cell number was recorded as an estimate derived from reference gene primer amplification. Measured with immunoSEQ multiplex PCR; TCRdb has only the in-frame clones, and not every one. Clonal size and the V and J genes are those of that table, whereas D and trimming came from the DNA. The sample lists fewer than 250,000 clones; 84% were seen once. This sample is drawn from a study of blood T cell repertoires in COVID-19. About the study: COVID-19 samples collected from the United States, Italy and Spain covered acute and convalescent phases. T cells, B-cell-depleted T cells, or PBMCs supplied cDNA or gDNA.

The sequence derives from a man aged 45-65 years with acute or convalescent COVID-19. The sample consisted of peripheral blood. This chain links TRBV2 with TRBJ2-7, with D unclear. The CDR3 spells CASSENESTYEQYF. The DNA of the CDR3 is TGTGCCAGCAGTGAAAATGAGTCAACCTACGAGCAGTACTTC.